The sequence of this T cell receptor (beta chain) was determined in a study of shared clonotypes between healthy human individuals. Turning to the study itself: The study drew on a couple of women and a few men aged 18 to 49 as donors.

The naive CD8 population came from CD45RO-negative cells selected for CCR7, without terminally differentiated effector memory CD45RA+ cells. Each donor was a Caucasian adult residing in Nashville, Tennessee. V lost 7 bases, J lost 2 bases, and 15 bases lay in between. Germline V lookup: CDR1 LNHDA, CDR2 SQIVND (reference sequence). This CDR3 has 14 residues. As to this clone: Its antigen is unidentified.

TCRdb keeps only in-frame clones here, not all; method: immunoSEQ multiplex PCR. The sample carries 2 million to 2.5 million clones, around 93% recorded once. General observations from the study: Among the subsets, naive ones generally showed larger estimated richness than memory ones. Large sequencing depth failed to make sorted-subset sequencing complete, rarefaction showed.

Sequencing input: naive CD8+ T cells from PBMCs. The chain employs TRBV19 and TRBJ2-7, with D possibly TRBD2 on 6 matching bases. This clonotype originated in a young man in good health. Some clones in this sample may be carry-over from other donors' samples. CDR3 residues: CASKGPRGPYEQYF. CDR3 sequence (DNA): TGTGCCAGTAAAGGGCCGCGGGGTCCCTACGAGCAGTACTTC.